This T cell receptor beta chain was sequenced for a study of blood T cell repertoires in COVID-19. Germline-derived CDR1 and CDR2 are ENHRY and SYGVKD. The length of the CDR3 is 14 residues. Trimming shortened V by 10 bases and J by 7 bases, and 19 bases separated the two germline ends. Authors' methods: Nucleated cell number was recorded as an estimate derived from reference gene primer amplification. Clones were read by immunoSEQ multiplex PCR, and TCRdb kept only the in-frame ones, dropping some. That table supplies the V and J calls and clone size; D and trimming were determined from the DNA. The repertoire holds about 300,000 clones, with around 86% as singletons.

This receptor was taken from a man between 65 and 80 years old with acute or convalescent COVID-19. Source material: peripheral blood. The chain recombines TRBV10-3 with TRBJ1-4, with D possibly being TRBD1 (6 bases). CDR3 DNA: TGTGCCACCAGGCCAGGGGCAGGGAGTGAAAAACTGTTTTTT. This encodes CATRPGAGSEKLFF.